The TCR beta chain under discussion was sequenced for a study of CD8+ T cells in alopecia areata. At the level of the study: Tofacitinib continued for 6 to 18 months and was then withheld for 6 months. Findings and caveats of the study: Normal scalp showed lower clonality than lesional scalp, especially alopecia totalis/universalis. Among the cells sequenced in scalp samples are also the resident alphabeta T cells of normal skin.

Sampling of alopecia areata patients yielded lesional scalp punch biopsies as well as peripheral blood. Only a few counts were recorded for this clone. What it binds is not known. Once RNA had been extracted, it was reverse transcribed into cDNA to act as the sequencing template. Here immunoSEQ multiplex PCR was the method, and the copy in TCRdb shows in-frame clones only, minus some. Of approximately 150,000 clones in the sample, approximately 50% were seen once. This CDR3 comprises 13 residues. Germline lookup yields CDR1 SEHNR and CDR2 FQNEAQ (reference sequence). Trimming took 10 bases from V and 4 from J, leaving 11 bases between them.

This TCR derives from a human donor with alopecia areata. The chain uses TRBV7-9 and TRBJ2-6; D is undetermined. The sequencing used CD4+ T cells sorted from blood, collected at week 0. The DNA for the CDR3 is TGTGCCACCGTCAGTTCCGGGGCCAACGTCCTGACTTTC. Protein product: CATVSSGANVLTF. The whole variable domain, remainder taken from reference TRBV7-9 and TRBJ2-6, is DTGVSQNPRHKITKRGQNVTFRCDPISEHNRLYWYRQTLGQGPEFLTYFQNEAQLEKSRLLSDRFSAERPKGSFSTLEIQRTEQGDSAMYLCATVSSGANVLTFGAGSRLTVL.